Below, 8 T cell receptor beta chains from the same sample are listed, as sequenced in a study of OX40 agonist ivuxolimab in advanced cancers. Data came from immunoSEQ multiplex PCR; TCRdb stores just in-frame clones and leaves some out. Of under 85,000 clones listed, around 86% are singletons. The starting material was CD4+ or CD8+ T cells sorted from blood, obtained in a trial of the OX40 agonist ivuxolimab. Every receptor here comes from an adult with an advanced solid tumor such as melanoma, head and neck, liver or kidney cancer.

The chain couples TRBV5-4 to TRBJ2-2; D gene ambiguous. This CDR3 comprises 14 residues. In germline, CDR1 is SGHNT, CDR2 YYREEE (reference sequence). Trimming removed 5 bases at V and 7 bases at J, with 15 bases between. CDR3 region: CASRPWLEVGELFF. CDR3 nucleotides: TGTGCCAGCAGACCATGGCTAGAAGTCGGGGAGCTGTTTTTT.

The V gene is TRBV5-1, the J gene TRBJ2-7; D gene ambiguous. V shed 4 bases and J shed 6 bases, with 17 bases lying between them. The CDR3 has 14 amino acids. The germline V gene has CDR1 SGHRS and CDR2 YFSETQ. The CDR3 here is CASSGLIVGSEQYF. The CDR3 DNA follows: TGCGCCAGCAGCGGGCTTATTGTTGGCAGCGAGCAGTACTTC.

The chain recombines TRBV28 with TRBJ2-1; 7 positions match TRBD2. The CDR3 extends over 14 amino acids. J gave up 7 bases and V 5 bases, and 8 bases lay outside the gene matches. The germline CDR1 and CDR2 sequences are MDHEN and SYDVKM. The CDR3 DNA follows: TGTGCCAGCAGTGGTTCTGGCGGGAGTAATGAGCAGTTCTTC. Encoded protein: CASSGSGGSNEQFF.

The CDR3 bases are TGTGCCAGCAGGCAGGGGGCGAGGACAGATACGCAGTATTTT. Translating gives CASRQGARTDTQYF. This chain links TRBV6-1 with TRBJ2-3; 8 bases fit TRBD1. Germline CDR1 and CDR2: MNHNS and SASEGT. Trimming at V came to 6 bases and at J to 3 bases, leaving 5 bases not matched to a gene. The CDR3 loop spans 14 amino acids.

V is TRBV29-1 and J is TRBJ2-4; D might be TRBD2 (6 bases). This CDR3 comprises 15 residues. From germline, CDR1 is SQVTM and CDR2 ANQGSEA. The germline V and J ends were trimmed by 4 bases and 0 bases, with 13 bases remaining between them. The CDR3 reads CSVGGTHIAKNIQYF. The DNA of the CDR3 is TGCAGCGTTGGAGGGACTCACATAGCCAAAAACATTCAGTACTTC.

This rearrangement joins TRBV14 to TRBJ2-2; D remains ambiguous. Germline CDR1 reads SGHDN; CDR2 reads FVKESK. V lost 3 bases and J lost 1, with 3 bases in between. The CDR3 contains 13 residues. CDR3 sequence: CASSQGNTGELFF. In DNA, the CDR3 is TGTGCCAGCAGCCAGGGGAACACCGGGGAGCTGTTTTTT. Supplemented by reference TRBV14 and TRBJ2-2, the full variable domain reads EAGVTQFPSHSVIEKGQTVTLRCDPISGHDNLYWYRRVMGKEIKFLLHFVKESKQDESGMPNNRFLAERTGGTYSTLKVQPAELEDSGVYFCASSQGNTGELFFGEGSRLTVL.

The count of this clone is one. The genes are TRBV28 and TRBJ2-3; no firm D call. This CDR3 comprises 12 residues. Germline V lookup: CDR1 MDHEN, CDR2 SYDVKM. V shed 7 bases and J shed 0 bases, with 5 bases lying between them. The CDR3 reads CASKQSTDTQYF. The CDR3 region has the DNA TGTGCCAGCAAACAGAGCACAGATACGCAGTATTTT.

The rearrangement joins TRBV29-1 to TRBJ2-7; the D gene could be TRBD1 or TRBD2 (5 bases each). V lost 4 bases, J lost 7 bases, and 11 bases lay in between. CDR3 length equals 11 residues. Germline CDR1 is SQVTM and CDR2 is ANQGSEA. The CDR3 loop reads CSVGEGWEQYF. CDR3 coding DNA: TGCAGCGTTGGTGAGGGGTGGGAGCAGTACTTC.